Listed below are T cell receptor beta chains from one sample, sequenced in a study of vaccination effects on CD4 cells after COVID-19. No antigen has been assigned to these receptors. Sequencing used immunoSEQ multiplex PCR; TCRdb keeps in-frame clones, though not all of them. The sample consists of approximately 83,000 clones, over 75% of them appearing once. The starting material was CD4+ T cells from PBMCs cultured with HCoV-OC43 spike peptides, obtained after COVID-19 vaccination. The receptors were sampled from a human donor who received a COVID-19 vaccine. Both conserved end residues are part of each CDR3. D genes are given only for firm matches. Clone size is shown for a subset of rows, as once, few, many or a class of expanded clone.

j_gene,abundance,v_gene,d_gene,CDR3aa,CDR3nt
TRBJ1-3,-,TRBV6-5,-,CASAPRGSGNTIYF,TGTGCCAGCGCTCCTAGGGGCTCTGGAAACACCATATATTTT
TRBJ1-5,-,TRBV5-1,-,CASATGADSNQPQHF,TGCGCCAGCGCAACCGGGGCCGATAGCAATCAGCCCCAGCATTTT
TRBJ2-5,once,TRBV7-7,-,CASSPSGGAGETQYF,TGTGCCAGCAGCCCCTCGGGTGGGGCAGGAGAGACCCAGTACTTC
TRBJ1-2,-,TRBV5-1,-,CASSLVGDDYGYTF,TGCGCCAGCAGCTTGGTGGGCGACGACTATGGCTACACCTTC
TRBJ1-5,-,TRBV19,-,CASSTRRGNQPQHF,TGTGCCAGTAGTACCCGCAGAGGGAATCAGCCCCAGCATTTT
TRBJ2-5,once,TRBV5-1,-,CASSVGGQETQYF,TGCGCCAGTTCCGTAGGCGGTCAAGAGACCCAGTACTTC
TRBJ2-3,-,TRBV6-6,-,CASSRTLDTQYF,TGTGCCAGCAGCCGTACTCTAGATACGCAGTATTTT
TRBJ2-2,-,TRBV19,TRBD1,CASSYRVGTVQNTGELFF,TGTGCCAGTAGTTACAGGGTAGGGACAGTCCAGAACACCGGGGAGCTGTTTTTT
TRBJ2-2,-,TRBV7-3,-,CASTRWGPNTGELFF,TGTGCCAGCACCCGGTGGGGACCCAACACCGGGGAGCTGTTTTTT
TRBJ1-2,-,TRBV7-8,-,CASRAPTSNYGYTF,TGTGCCAGCAGGGCCCCTACGTCTAACTATGGCTACACCTTC